This T cell receptor (beta chain) was obtained from a study of T-cell reconstitution after alpha-beta-depleted transplantation in children. In regard to this clonotype: What it binds is unknown.

Overall study findings and caveats: Surviving thymic progenitors and recipient T cells were the source of high TCRbeta diversity at day 60 in some patients. Several hundred rapidly expanded clones from non-depleted graft cells reportedly supplied alpha-beta T cells about two months post-transplant. It was newly produced T cells that mostly accounted for T-cell counts and diversity one year after transplant.

Germline CDR1 SQVTM, CDR2 ANQGSEA. The V end was cut by 6 bases, the J end by 8 bases, with 14 bases between. The CDR3 contains 12 residues. It was with unique molecular identifiers that the TCRbeta library was prepared. TCRdb processed the PCR reads anew with MiXCR; each CDR3 protein has one entry. The sample lists approximately 230,000 distinct CDR3 sequences, around 25% occurring once. This rearrangement joins TRBV29-1 to TRBJ2-1; D is uncertain. This specimen consisted of PBMCs, obtained before TCRalphabeta/CD19-depleted stem cell transplant. This TCR came from a girl aged 2 to 9 with Fanconi anemia, due to receive a stem cell transplant. The CDR3 DNA reads as TGCAGCGTGCAGGTCGGTAGCTATGAGCAGTTCTTC. Translating it yields CSVQVGSYEQFF.